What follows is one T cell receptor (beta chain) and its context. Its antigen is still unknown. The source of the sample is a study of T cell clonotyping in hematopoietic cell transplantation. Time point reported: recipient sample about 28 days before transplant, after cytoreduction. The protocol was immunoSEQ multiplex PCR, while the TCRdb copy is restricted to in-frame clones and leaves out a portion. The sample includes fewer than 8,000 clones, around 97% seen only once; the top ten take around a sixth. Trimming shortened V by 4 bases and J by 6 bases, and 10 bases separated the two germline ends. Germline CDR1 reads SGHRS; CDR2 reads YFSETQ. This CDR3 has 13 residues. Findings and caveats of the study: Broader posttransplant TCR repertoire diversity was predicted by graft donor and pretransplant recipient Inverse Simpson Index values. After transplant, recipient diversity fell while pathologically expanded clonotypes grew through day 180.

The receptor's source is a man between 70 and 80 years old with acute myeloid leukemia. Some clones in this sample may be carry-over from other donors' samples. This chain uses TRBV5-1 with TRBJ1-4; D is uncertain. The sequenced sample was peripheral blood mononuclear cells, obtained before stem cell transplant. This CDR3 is CASSNGPYEKLFF. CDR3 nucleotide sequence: TGCGCCAGCAGCAACGGGCCCTATGAAAAACTGTTTTTT.